These T cell receptor beta chains were read from a single sample in a study of Ad26.COV2.S vaccination and SARS-CoV-2 variants. Sequencing was performed with immunoSEQ multiplex PCR; in TCRdb, only in-frame clones are kept and a portion is missing. The profile covers approximately 360,000 clones, with under 90% appearing a single time and about 7.4% taken by the ten largest. The specimen comprised peripheral blood, sampled in a trial of Ad26.COV2.S vaccine versus placebo. These TCRs come from a person aged 18-60 years who received the Ad26.COV2.S COVID-19 vaccine or a placebo. The CDR3 runs from the conserved cysteine through the conserved F or W. D genes are given only for firm matches. Expanded clones are given a class, and other clones once, few, many or no size at all.

J gene: TRBJ2-7
clone size: NA
V gene: TRBV25-1
D gene: NA
CDR3 DNA: TGTGCCAGCAGTGAAGGAGAAGGACGGTACGAGCAGTACTTC
CDR3 protein: CASSEGEGRYEQYF

J gene: TRBJ1-2
clone size: NA
V gene: TRBV18
D gene: NA
CDR3 DNA: TGTGCCAGCTTTGGGGACCAGGCCTATGGCTACACCTTC
CDR3 protein: CASFGDQAYGYTF

J gene: TRBJ1-1
clone size: few
V gene: TRBV29-1
D gene: NA
CDR3 DNA: TGCAGCGTTTTTGGGGGACAGAACACTGAAGCTTTCTTT
CDR3 protein: CSVFGGQNTEAFF

J gene: TRBJ2-7
clone size: NA
V gene: TRBV12-5
D gene: TRBD1
CDR3 DNA: TGTGCTAGTGGGCCGACAGGGAAGTCCTACGAGCAGTACTTC
CDR3 protein: CASGPTGKSYEQYF

J gene: TRBJ2-7
clone size: NA
V gene: TRBV29-1
D gene: TRBD1
CDR3 DNA: TGCAGCGTCCGGACAGGGGACACCTACGAGCAGTACTTC
CDR3 protein: CSVRTGDTYEQYF

J gene: TRBJ1-1
clone size: NA
V gene: TRBV12-3/TRBV12-4
D gene: NA
CDR3 DNA: TGTGCCAGCAAATCGGGGTATGGCACTGAAGCTTTCTTT
CDR3 protein: CASKSGYGTEAFF

J gene: TRBJ1-1
clone size: NA
V gene: TRBV9
D gene: NA
CDR3 DNA: TGTGCCAGCAGCAACGGGCACACTGAAGCTTTCTTT
CDR3 protein: CASSNGHTEAFF

J gene: TRBJ2-3
clone size: NA
V gene: TRBV27
D gene: NA
CDR3 DNA: TGTGCCAGCAGTTTGGCGGCAGCTTTCACAGATACGCAGTATTTT
CDR3 protein: CASSLAAAFTDTQYF

J gene: TRBJ1-4
clone size: few
V gene: TRBV18
D gene: NA
CDR3 DNA: TGTGCCAGCTCACCACGTGGAGAAAAACTGTTTTTT
CDR3 protein: CASSPRGEKLFF

J gene: TRBJ2-1
clone size: NA
V gene: TRBV18
D gene: TRBD1
CDR3 DNA: TGTGCCAGCTCACCACGGACAGGGAACGACAATGAGCAGTTCTTC
CDR3 protein: CASSPRTGNDNEQFF

J gene: TRBJ1-4
clone size: NA
V gene: TRBV5-6
D gene: NA
CDR3 DNA: TGTGCCAGCAGCCTGACAGGACCAAATGAAAAACTGTTTTTT
CDR3 protein: CASSLTGPNEKLFF

J gene: TRBJ1-4
clone size: NA
V gene: TRBV4-2
D gene: NA
CDR3 DNA: TGTGCCAGCAGCCAAGATGACGTCCAGGGCTCGAATGAAAAACTGTTTTTT
CDR3 protein: CASSQDDVQGSNEKLFF

J gene: TRBJ1-5
clone size: NA
V gene: TRBV6-5
D gene: NA
CDR3 DNA: TGTGCCAGCATGGGGGGCGGGGGCAATCAGCCCCAGCATTTT
CDR3 protein: CASMGGGGNQPQHF

J gene: TRBJ2-5
clone size: NA
V gene: TRBV18
D gene: TRBD2
CDR3 DNA: TGTGCCAGCTCATTGCTTAGCGGGAGGGCCGCGGAGACCCAGTACTTC
CDR3 protein: CASSLLSGRAAETQYF

J gene: TRBJ1-1
clone size: once
V gene: TRBV5-8
D gene: NA
CDR3 DNA: TGTGCCAGCAGTCGACAGCTAAACGTCGGGACTGAAGCTTTCTTT
CDR3 protein: CASSRQLNVGTEAFF

J gene: TRBJ2-7
clone size: NA
V gene: TRBV30
D gene: NA
CDR3 DNA: TGTGCCTGGAGCCGAACTAGCTACGAGCAGTACTTC
CDR3 protein: CAWSRTSYEQYF

J gene: TRBJ1-5
clone size: NA
V gene: TRBV18
D gene: NA
CDR3 DNA: TGTGCCAGCTCCCAGGGTTGGGGCAATCAGCCCCAGCATTTT
CDR3 protein: CASSQGWGNQPQHF

J gene: TRBJ2-4
clone size: NA
V gene: TRBV11-3
D gene: TRBD1
CDR3 DNA: TGTGCCAGCAGCTTAGGTTCGGGCAGGGGGCGGAACATTCAGTACTTC
CDR3 protein: CASSLGSGRGRNIQYF

J gene: TRBJ2-5
clone size: NA
V gene: TRBV5-1
D gene: TRBD2
CDR3 DNA: TGCGCCAGCAGCTTCGGACTAGCGGGGTCACAGGGAGAGACCCAGTACTTC
CDR3 protein: CASSFGLAGSQGETQYF

J gene: TRBJ1-2
clone size: once
V gene: TRBV10-3
D gene: TRBD1
CDR3 DNA: TGTGCCACCAGACAGGGACAGGGGGACTATGGCTACACCTTC
CDR3 protein: CATRQGQGDYGYTF

J gene: TRBJ2-1
clone size: NA
V gene: TRBV9
D gene: NA
CDR3 DNA: TGTGCCAGCAGCAGAGGCGGGGCCTCCTACAATGAGCAGTTCTTC
CDR3 protein: CASSRGGASYNEQFF

J gene: TRBJ2-1
clone size: NA
V gene: TRBV4-2
D gene: TRBD2
CDR3 DNA: TGTGCCAGCAGCCAAGATCCGGGGGGGCCTTTTCGGGATGAGCAGTTCTTC
CDR3 protein: CASSQDPGGPFRDEQFF

J gene: TRBJ1-1
clone size: NA
V gene: TRBV5-1
D gene: TRBD1
CDR3 DNA: TGCGCCAGCAGCTTCGACCGGGGACAGGTCATGAACACTGAAGCTTTCTTT
CDR3 protein: CASSFDRGQVMNTEAFF

J gene: TRBJ2-3
clone size: once
V gene: TRBV6-2/TRBV6-3
D gene: TRBD1
CDR3 DNA: TGTGCCAGCAACCCAGGCCCTAGACAGGGGGCCGGTAGAACAGATACGCAGTATTTT
CDR3 protein: CASNPGPRQGAGRTDTQYF

J gene: TRBJ2-2
clone size: NA
V gene: TRBV5-4
D gene: NA
CDR3 DNA: TGTGCCAGCAGCTTTACTAGCACCGGGGAGCTGTTTTTT
CDR3 protein: CASSFTSTGELFF

J gene: TRBJ1-1
clone size: NA
V gene: TRBV10-3
D gene: NA
CDR3 DNA: TGTGCCATCAGGACAGGGAACACTGAAGCTTTCTTT
CDR3 protein: CAIRTGNTEAFF

J gene: TRBJ1-2
clone size: NA
V gene: TRBV5-4
D gene: TRBD1
CDR3 DNA: TGTGCCAGCAGGGATACAGGGGGCCTTCGGAGCTACACCTTC
CDR3 protein: CASRDTGGLRSYTF

J gene: TRBJ2-7
clone size: NA
V gene: TRBV10-3
D gene: NA
CDR3 DNA: TGTGCCATCAGACGGGGGCCGGAGTACGAGCAGTACTTC
CDR3 protein: CAIRRGPEYEQYF

J gene: TRBJ1-2
clone size: NA
V gene: TRBV28
D gene: NA
CDR3 DNA: TGTGCCAGCAGTTTAACCCAGGCTTTCTATGGCTACACCTTC
CDR3 protein: CASSLTQAFYGYTF

J gene: TRBJ2-3
clone size: NA
V gene: TRBV7-9
D gene: TRBD1
CDR3 DNA: TGTGCCAGCAGATCTCTCACAGGGGGCGAATTTTCAGATACGCAGTATTTT
CDR3 protein: CASRSLTGGEFSDTQYF

J gene: TRBJ1-1
clone size: NA
V gene: TRBV5-1
D gene: NA
CDR3 DNA: TGCGCCAGCAGCTTGGTGGGACCCAGTGTGGGAGGGACTGAAGCTTTCTTT
CDR3 protein: CASSLVGPSVGGTEAFF

J gene: TRBJ2-1
clone size: NA
V gene: TRBV19
D gene: NA
CDR3 DNA: TGTGCCAGTAGTCACCGGGAAAGGAATGAGCAGTTCTTC
CDR3 protein: CASSHRERNEQFF

J gene: TRBJ2-3
clone size: NA
V gene: TRBV5-6
D gene: TRBD2
CDR3 DNA: TGTGCCAGCAGCACAAGCGGGGGGGCCGATACGCAGTATTTT
CDR3 protein: CASSTSGGADTQYF

J gene: TRBJ2-3
clone size: NA
V gene: TRBV5-1
D gene: NA
CDR3 DNA: TGCGCCAGCAGCCGAGAACCTCACCAGACAGATACGCAGTATTTT
CDR3 protein: CASSREPHQTDTQYF

J gene: TRBJ1-1
clone size: NA
V gene: TRBV9
D gene: NA
CDR3 DNA: TGTGCCAGCAGCGTAGCTTACGGAGGTGAAGCTTTCTTT
CDR3 protein: CASSVAYGGEAFF